A selection of T cell receptor beta chains follows, all from one sample in a study of blood T cell repertoires in COVID-19. The table came from immunoSEQ multiplex PCR; TCRdb's copy has only in-frame clones and leaves some out. The data contain around 330,000 clones, approximately 88% of them singletons. The source material was PBMCs or T cells enriched from blood (not recorded which). Receptors originate from a man between 60 and 75 years old who had recovered from COVID-19. Each CDR3 is given with its conserved first and last residue. D genes are given only for firm matches. Size values are once, few and many counts, or a class for expanded clones, and some rows have none.

TRBJ2-2	-	TRBV5-8	-	CASRRRNTNTGELFF	TGTGCCAGCAGGAGGCGGAATACGAACACCGGGGAGCTGTTTTTT
TRBJ1-1	TRBD1	TRBV19	-	CASSVTGGIAFF	TGTGCCAGTAGTGTGACAGGGGGCATCGCTTTCTTT
TRBJ1-2	TRBD1	TRBV2	-	CASSSDRVNYGYTF	TGTGCCAGCTCCTCGGACAGGGTTAACTATGGCTACACCTTC
TRBJ1-4	-	TRBV30	-	CAWGRNNEKLFF	TGTGCCTGGGGGAGGAATAATGAAAAACTGTTTTTT
TRBJ1-2	-	TRBV28	-	CASSLFRTPDGYTF	TGTGCCAGCAGTTTGTTCCGGACACCTGATGGCTACACCTTC
TRBJ1-2	-	TRBV5-1	-	CASSPMTDYGYTF	TGCGCCAGCAGCCCTATGACAGATTATGGCTACACCTTC
TRBJ1-5	TRBD1	TRBV5-6	-	CASSLTGGPSNQPQHF	TGTGCCAGCAGCTTGACAGGGGGCCCTAGCAATCAGCCCCAGCATTTT
TRBJ2-2	TRBD2	TRBV7-2	few	CASLRGRGGTGELFF	TGTGCCAGTCTCCGCGGGAGGGGTGGCACCGGGGAGCTGTTTTTT
TRBJ1-3	TRBD1	TRBV4-1	-	CASSQQQGVTGNTIYF	TGCGCCAGCAGCCAACAACAGGGGGTTACTGGAAACACCATATATTTT
TRBJ2-7	TRBD2	TRBV15	-	CATSSPGLAGSYF	TGTGCCACCAGCAGCCCCGGGCTAGCGGGATCCTACTTC
TRBJ2-6	-	TRBV4-2	once	CASSQDTSGSGANVLTF	TGTGCCAGCAGCCAAGATACCTCAGGGTCTGGGGCCAACGTCCTGACTTTC
TRBJ2-3	-	TRBV5-1	-	CASSPSGPSTDTQYF	TGCGCCAGCAGCCCGAGCGGCCCTAGCACAGATACGCAGTATTTT
TRBJ2-1	TRBD1	TRBV5-6	once	CASSHGTGYNEQFF	TGTGCCAGCAGCCACGGGACAGGATACAATGAGCAGTTCTTC
TRBJ2-7	-	TRBV28	-	CASRTGTANYEQYF	TGTGCCAGCAGGACCGGGACTGCGAACTACGAGCAGTACTTC
TRBJ1-4	-	TRBV5-6	-	CASSLFTGSKTNEKLFF	TGTGCCAGCAGCTTGTTCACAGGGTCAAAGACAAATGAAAAACTGTTTTTT
TRBJ1-2	-	TRBV7-2	few	CASSPDMYYGYTF	TGTGCCAGCAGTCCCGACATGTACTATGGCTACACCTTC
TRBJ2-3	TRBD1	TRBV27	-	CASSSRDRGQADTQYF	TGTGCCAGCAGTTCCCGGGACAGGGGGCAGGCAGATACGCAGTATTTT
TRBJ2-5	TRBD1	TRBV28	-	CASRTGQGWKTQYF	TGTGCCAGCAGAACCGGACAGGGGTGGAAGACCCAGTACTTC
TRBJ2-5	-	TRBV5-4	-	CASSSLGPGIQYF	TGTGCCAGCAGCAGCTTAGGTCCGGGGATCCAGTACTTC
TRBJ2-7	TRBD2	TRBV18	-	CASSPPGTSGSGEQYF	TGTGCCAGCTCACCACCGGGGACTAGCGGGAGCGGAGAGCAGTACTTC
TRBJ2-5	TRBD2	TRBV5-1	-	CASSPTSGRGQETQYF	TGCGCCAGCAGCCCCACTAGCGGGAGAGGCCAAGAGACCCAGTACTTC
TRBJ1-1	-	TRBV7-9	few	CASSFESGTEAFF	TGTGCCAGCAGCTTTGAGTCAGGCACTGAAGCTTTCTTT
TRBJ1-1	-	TRBV12-3/TRBV12-4	-	CASSRNTEAFF	TGTGCCAGCAGCCGGAACACTGAAGCTTTCTTT
TRBJ1-5	-	TRBV7-2	-	CASSLNPGQGGQPQHF	TGTGCCAGCAGCCTCAACCCCGGGCAGGGCGGTCAGCCCCAGCATTTT
TRBJ1-2	-	TRBV6-5	-	CASRDSPSGGYTF	TGTGCCAGCAGGGACAGCCCGTCTGGGGGCTACACCTTC
TRBJ2-1	TRBD2	TRBV3-1/TRBV3-2	-	CASSHGTSGGEQFF	TGTGCCAGCAGCCATGGGACTAGCGGAGGGGAGCAGTTCTTC
TRBJ2-5	TRBD2	TRBV7-9	-	CASSYARTRDRAEQETQYF	TGTGCCAGCAGCTACGCCCGGACTAGAGATCGAGCGGAACAAGAGACCCAGTACTTC
TRBJ2-5	TRBD1	TRBV3-1/TRBV3-2	-	CASSQVTGSRETQYF	TGTGCCAGCAGCCAGGTGACAGGGAGCAGGGAGACCCAGTACTTC
TRBJ1-2	-	TRBV11-2	-	CASSLAGLEGGGYTF	TGTGCCAGCAGCTTAGCCGGTCTCGAAGGGGGTGGCTACACCTTC
TRBJ2-3	-	TRBV2	-	CASSEGLGLVMDTQYF	TGTGCCAGCAGTGAAGGGCTAGGCCTAGTAATGGATACGCAGTATTTT
TRBJ1-2	-	TRBV7-9	-	CASSLVGGLADHYGYTF	TGTGCCAGCAGCTTAGTAGGAGGGCTGGCGGACCACTATGGCTACACCTTC
TRBJ2-7	TRBD2	TRBV28	-	CASSHPKSGRSYEQYF	TGTGCCAGCAGCCACCCTAAGAGCGGGAGATCCTACGAGCAGTACTTC
TRBJ2-1	-	TRBV7-9	-	CASPKTGTISRAHYNEQFF	TGTGCCAGCCCCAAGACGGGAACTATCTCGCGGGCTCACTACAATGAGCAGTTCTTC
TRBJ2-2	TRBD2	TRBV29-1	-	CSVETSGVTGELFF	TGCAGCGTAGAAACTAGCGGGGTCACCGGGGAGCTGTTTTTT
TRBJ1-1	-	TRBV7-2	-	CASSLGAGTNTEAFF	TGTGCCAGCAGCTTAGGGGCGGGGACGAACACTGAAGCTTTCTTT
TRBJ2-2	-	TRBV7-2	-	CASSFGGGGTGELFF	TGTGCCAGCAGCTTCGGGGGAGGTGGCACCGGGGAGCTGTTTTTT
TRBJ2-1	-	TRBV28	-	CASSFLAGSSYNEQFF	-
TRBJ2-7	-	TRBV5-1	-	CASSTQGGPYEQYF	TGCGCCAGCAGCACTCAGGGGGGCCCCTACGAGCAGTACTTC
TRBJ1-2	TRBD1	TRBV10-1	-	CASSHRDRPPYGYTF	TGCGCCAGCAGCCACCGGGACAGGCCACCCTATGGCTACACCTTC
TRBJ1-1	-	TRBV3-1/TRBV3-2	-	CASSQEGRQAFF	TGTGCCAGCAGCCAAGAGGGCAGGCAAGCTTTCTTT
TRBJ1-5	-	TRBV19	few	CASSDRIHSNQPQHF	TGTGCCAGTAGTGACAGAATTCATAGCAATCAGCCCCAGCATTTT
TRBJ1-5	-	TRBV24-1	-	CATSDTRGYSNQPQHF	TGTGCCACCAGTGATACCAGGGGATATAGCAATCAGCCCCAGCATTTT